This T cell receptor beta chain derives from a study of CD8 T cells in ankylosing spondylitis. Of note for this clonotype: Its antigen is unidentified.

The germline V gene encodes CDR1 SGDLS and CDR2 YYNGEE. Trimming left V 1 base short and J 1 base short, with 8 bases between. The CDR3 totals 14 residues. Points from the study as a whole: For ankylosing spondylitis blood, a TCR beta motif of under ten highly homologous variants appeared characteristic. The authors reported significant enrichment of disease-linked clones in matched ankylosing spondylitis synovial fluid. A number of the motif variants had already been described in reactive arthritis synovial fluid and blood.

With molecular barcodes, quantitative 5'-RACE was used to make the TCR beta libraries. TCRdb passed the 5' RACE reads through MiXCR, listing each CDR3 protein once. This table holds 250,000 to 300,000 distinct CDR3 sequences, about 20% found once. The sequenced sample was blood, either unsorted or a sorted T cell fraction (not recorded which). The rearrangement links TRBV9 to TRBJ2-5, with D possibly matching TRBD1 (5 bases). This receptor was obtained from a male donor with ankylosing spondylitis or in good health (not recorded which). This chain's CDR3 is CASSVSQGQETQYF. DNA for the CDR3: TGTGCCAGCAGCGTATCCCAGGGCCAAGAGACCCAGTACTTC. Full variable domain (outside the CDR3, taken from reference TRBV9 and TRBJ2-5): DSGVTQTPKHLITATGQRVTLRCSPRSGDLSVYWYQQSLDQGLQFLIQYYNGEERAKGNILERFSAQQFPDLHSELNLSSLELGDSALYFCASSVSQGQETQYFGPGTRLLVL.